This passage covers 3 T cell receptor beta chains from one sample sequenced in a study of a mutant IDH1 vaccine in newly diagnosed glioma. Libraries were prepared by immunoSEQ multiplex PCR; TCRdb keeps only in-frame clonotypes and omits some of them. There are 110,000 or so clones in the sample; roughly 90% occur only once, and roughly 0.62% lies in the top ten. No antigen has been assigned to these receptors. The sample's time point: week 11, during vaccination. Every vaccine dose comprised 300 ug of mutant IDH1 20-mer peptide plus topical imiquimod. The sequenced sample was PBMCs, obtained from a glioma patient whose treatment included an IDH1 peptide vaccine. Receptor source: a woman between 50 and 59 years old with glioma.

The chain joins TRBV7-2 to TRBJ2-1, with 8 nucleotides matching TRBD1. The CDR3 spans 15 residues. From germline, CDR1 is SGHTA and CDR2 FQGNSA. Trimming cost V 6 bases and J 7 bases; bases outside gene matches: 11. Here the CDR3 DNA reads TGTGCCAGCAGGGGCAGACAGGGGCTTCGAAATGAGCAGTTCTTC. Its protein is CASRGRQGLRNEQFF. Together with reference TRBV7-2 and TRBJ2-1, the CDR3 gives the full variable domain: GAGVSQSPSNKVTEKGKDVELRCDPISGHTALYWYRQSLGQGLEFLIYFQGNSAPDKSGLPSDRFSAERTGGSVSTLTIQRTQQEDSAVYLCASRGRQGLRNEQFFGPGTRLTVL.

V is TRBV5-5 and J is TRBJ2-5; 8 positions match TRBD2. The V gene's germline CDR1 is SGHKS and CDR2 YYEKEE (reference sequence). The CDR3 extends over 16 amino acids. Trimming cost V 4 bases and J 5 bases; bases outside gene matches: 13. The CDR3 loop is CASSPQGAGVGETQYF. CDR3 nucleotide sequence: TGTGCCAGCAGCCCCCAGGGAGCGGGAGTTGGGGAGACCCAGTACTTC. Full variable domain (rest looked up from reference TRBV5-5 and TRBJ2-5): DAGVTQSPTHLIKTRGQQVTLRCSPISGHKSVSWYQQVLGQGPQFIFQYYEKEERGRGNFPDRFSARQFPNYSSELNVNALLLGDSALYLCASSPQGAGVGETQYFGPGTRLLVL.

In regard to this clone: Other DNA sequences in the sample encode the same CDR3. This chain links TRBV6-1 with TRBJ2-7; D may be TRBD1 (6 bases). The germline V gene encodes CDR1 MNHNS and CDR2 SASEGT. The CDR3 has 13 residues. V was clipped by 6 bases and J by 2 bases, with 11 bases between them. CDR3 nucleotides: TGTGCCAGCAGGCCGGACAGCGCCTACGAGCAGTACTTC. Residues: CASRPDSAYEQYF.